Listed below are T cell receptor beta chains from one sample, sequenced in a study of blood T cell repertoires in COVID-19. Sequenced by immunoSEQ multiplex PCR; TCRdb stores in-frame clones only, minus some. The sample holds hundreds of thousands of clones, 90% seen once. The specimen sequenced was peripheral blood. Receptor source: a young woman with acute or convalescent COVID-19. Each CDR3 is given with its conserved first and last residue. The D gene is left open where the match is weak. Size tells how often a clone was seen (once, few, many) or the class of an expanded clone, and some rows leave it out.

V	D	size	J	CDR3	DNA
TRBV25-1	NA	NA	TRBJ1-2	CASSPGWGYTF	TGTGCCAGCAGCCCCGGGTGGGGCTACACCTTC
TRBV6-1	NA	NA	TRBJ2-3	CASSEAWSPGTDTQYF	TGTGCCAGCAGTGAAGCCTGGTCACCAGGCACAGATACGCAGTATTTT
TRBV18	NA	once	TRBJ2-7	CASSRSLGEQYF	TGTGCCAGCTCACGGTCCCTCGGCGAGCAGTACTTC
TRBV5-8	NA	NA	TRBJ1-2	CASSPGRGGAGYGYTF	TGTGCCAGCAGCCCGGGGAGGGGGGGCGCGGGCTATGGCTACACCTTC
TRBV7-9	NA	NA	TRBJ1-2	CASSLERGAYGYTF	TGTGCCAGCAGCTTAGAGCGGGGCGCCTATGGCTACACCTTC
TRBV6-5	TRBD1	NA	TRBJ1-1	CASSRTGGGTEAFF	TGTGCCAGCAGTCGTACAGGGGGGGGGACTGAAGCTTTCTTT
TRBV28	NA	NA	TRBJ1-5	CASSFPLGPNQPQHF	TGTGCCAGCAGTTTCCCCCTCGGTCCCAATCAGCCCCAGCATTTT
TRBV10-3	NA	NA	TRBJ2-1	CAISPPPYNEQFF	TGTGCCATCAGCCCTCCCCCCTACAATGAGCAGTTCTTC
TRBV5-6	NA	NA	TRBJ1-5	CASSWGLGASNQPQHF	TGTGCCAGCAGCTGGGGATTGGGGGCTAGCAATCAGCCCCAGCATTTT
TRBV7-9	TRBD2	NA	TRBJ2-7	CASSLARGGPAGYEQYF	TGTGCCAGCAGCTTAGCCCGTGGGGGTCCAGCGGGGTACGAGCAGTACTTC
TRBV2	TRBD1	NA	TRBJ2-7	CASSEATGQSYEQYF	TGTGCCAGCAGTGAAGCGACAGGGCAATCCTACGAGCAGTACTTC
TRBV30	NA	NA	TRBJ1-2	CAWTGALYGYTF	TGTGCCTGGACAGGGGCCCTCTATGGCTACACCTTC
TRBV9	NA	NA	TRBJ2-7	CASSVRGTDLSEQYF	TGTGCCAGCAGCGTCCGCGGGACAGACCTCTCCGAGCAGTACTTC
TRBV25-1	NA	NA	TRBJ1-4	CASSWTATNEKLFF	TGTGCCAGCAGTTGGACAGCAACTAATGAAAAACTGTTTTTT
TRBV3-1/TRBV3-2	NA	few	TRBJ2-7	CASSPRAAGVGEQYF	TGTGCCAGCAGCCCCCGAGCGGCAGGGGTGGGGGAGCAGTACTTC
TRBV5-1	NA	NA	TRBJ1-2	CASSSPGLGYTF	TGCGCCAGCAGCTCGCCGGGACTGGGCTACACCTTC
TRBV18	TRBD1	NA	TRBJ1-1	CASSPPSGQVSTEAFF	TGTGCCAGCTCACCACCGTCCGGACAGGTGAGCACTGAAGCTTTCTTT
TRBV15	TRBD1	NA	TRBJ1-5	CATSSPGTGFNQPQHF	TGTGCCACCAGCAGTCCCGGGACAGGGTTCAATCAGCCCCAGCATTTT
TRBV9	NA	NA	TRBJ2-7	CASSQGGEQYF	TGTGCCAGCAGCCAGGGGGGCGAGCAGTACTTC
TRBV5-1	TRBD1	NA	TRBJ1-4	CASSKTGVDEKLFF	TGCGCCAGCAGCAAGACAGGGGTGGATGAAAAACTGTTTTTT
TRBV7-3	TRBD2	NA	TRBJ2-1	CASSLAGGPAYNEQFF	TGTGCCAGCAGCTTAGCGGGGGGGCCGGCCTACAATGAGCAGTTCTTC
TRBV30	TRBD1	NA	TRBJ1-6	CACREQGDGSPLHF	TGTGCCTGCAGAGAACAGGGGGATGGATCACCCCTCCACTTT
TRBV28	NA	few	TRBJ1-2	CASLGRSEGNYGYTF	TGTGCCAGCTTGGGAAGGTCTGAGGGAAACTATGGCTACACCTTC
TRBV11-2	NA	NA	TRBJ2-5	CASSLSRESQETQYF	TGTGCCAGCAGCTTAAGTCGGGAGTCCCAAGAGACCCAGTACTTC
TRBV6-5	NA	NA	TRBJ1-6	CATMTGGRRNSPLHF	TGTGCCACCATGACGGGGGGACGGAGGAATTCACCCCTCCACTTT
TRBV2	TRBD1	NA	TRBJ1-1	CARDRGVTEAFF	TGTGCCAGGGACAGGGGCGTCACTGAAGCTTTCTTT
TRBV27	NA	NA	TRBJ1-5	CASSYGGFGQPQHF	TGTGCCAGCAGTTACGGCGGGTTCGGTCAGCCCCAGCATTTT
TRBV12-3/TRBV12-4	NA	NA	TRBJ2-3	CASSYQFVDTQYF	TGTGCCAGCAGCTACCAATTTGTAGATACGCAGTATTTT
TRBV6-6	NA	NA	TRBJ1-1	CASSYRPGRNTEAFF	TGTGCCAGCAGTTACAGGCCAGGTCGGAACACTGAAGCTTTCTTT
TRBV19	NA	NA	TRBJ2-3	CASSIEASPGDTQYF	TGTGCCAGTAGTATAGAGGCCAGCCCGGGGGATACGCAGTATTTT
TRBV6-2/TRBV6-3	NA	NA	TRBJ2-7	CASSYAASYEQYF	TGTGCCAGCAGTTACGCGGCTTCCTACGAGCAGTACTTC
TRBV6-5	TRBD1	NA	TRBJ2-4	CASSSGQFGNIQYF	TGTGCCAGCAGCTCGGGACAGTTTGGGAACATTCAGTACTTC
TRBV18	NA	once	TRBJ2-2	CASSAGGRPTIMSGELFF	TGTGCCAGCTCAGCCGGGGGGCGGCCGACCATTATGAGCGGGGAGCTGTTTTTT
TRBV7-3	NA	NA	TRBJ1-6	CASSSRGANSPLHF	TGTGCCAGCAGCTCACGCGGCGCTAATTCACCCCTCCACTTT
TRBV10-2	TRBD2	few	TRBJ2-7	CASSESGGGNEQYF	TGCGCCAGCAGTGAGTCGGGGGGAGGGAACGAGCAGTACTTC
TRBV29-1	NA	NA	TRBJ1-4	CSVEDGPQSGKLFF	TGCAGCGTTGAAGATGGGCCACAGTCCGGAAAACTGTTTTTT
TRBV27	NA	NA	TRBJ1-1	CASSWQGGTEAFF	TGTGCCAGCAGTTGGCAGGGTGGAACTGAAGCTTTCTTT
TRBV5-1	NA	NA	TRBJ2-7	CASSQSGSNSYEQYF	TGCGCCAGCAGCCAATCCGGGAGCAACTCTTACGAGCAGTACTTC
TRBV24-1	NA	NA	TRBJ2-3	CATSDPDRNTDTQYF	TGTGCCACCAGTGATCCGGACAGAAATACAGATACGCAGTATTTT
TRBV7-2	NA	NA	TRBJ1-6	CASSLASDNSPLHF	TGTGCCAGCAGCTTAGCCTCAGATAATTCACCCCTCCACTTT
TRBV2	NA	NA	TRBJ2-7	CASRRRGPVKQYF	TGTGCCAGCAGGCGGCGGGGGCCCGTAAAGCAGTACTTC
TRBV28	TRBD1	NA	TRBJ1-5	CASSLWAGGDQPQHF	TGTGCCAGCAGTTTATGGGCAGGGGGCGATCAGCCCCAGCATTTT
TRBV4-1	NA	NA	TRBJ1-2	CASSQVPELPLYGYTF	TGCGCCAGCAGCCAAGTACCCGAACTACCCCTCTATGGCTACACCTTC
TRBV29-1	NA	NA	TRBJ1-5	CSVGWGGIDQPQHF	TGCAGCGTAGGCTGGGGGGGGATCGATCAGCCCCAGCATTTT
TRBV5-8	NA	NA	TRBJ1-1	CASSLKGRSEAFF	TGTGCCAGCAGCTTGAAGGGGCGGTCTGAAGCTTTCTTT
TRBV28	TRBD1	once	TRBJ2-1	CASRRQGAYDNEQFF	TGTGCCAGCAGGCGACAGGGGGCTTACGACAATGAGCAGTTCTTC
TRBV12-5	TRBD1	once	TRBJ2-1	CASGWGQLSSYNEQFF	TGTGCTAGTGGTTGGGGACAGCTAAGCTCCTACAATGAGCAGTTCTTC
TRBV19	NA	NA	TRBJ1-1	CASMGGPTEAFF	TGTGCCAGTATGGGGGGACCCACTGAAGCTTTCTTT
TRBV30	TRBD1	NA	TRBJ1-1	CAADGTGANTEAFF	TGTGCCGCTGACGGGACAGGAGCGAACACTGAAGCTTTCTTT
TRBV29-1	TRBD1	NA	TRBJ1-2	CSVQRTGGAHGYTF	TGCAGCGTTCAGAGGACAGGGGGCGCGCATGGCTACACCTTC
TRBV6-2/TRBV6-3	NA	NA	TRBJ2-7	CASSDDIHEQYF	TGTGCCAGCAGCGACGACATTCACGAGCAGTACTTC
TRBV2	NA	NA	TRBJ1-3	CASSRLISGNTIYF	TGTGCCAGCAGTAGACTGATCTCTGGAAACACCATATATTTT
TRBV12-3/TRBV12-4	NA	few	TRBJ2-5	CASSLSETQYF	TGTGCCAGCAGTTTATCGGAGACCCAGTACTTC
TRBV4-1	NA	NA	TRBJ1-6	CASSRDPPGVRNSPLHF	TGCGCCAGCAGCCGGGACCCACCAGGGGTTAGGAATTCACCCCTCCACTTT
TRBV28	NA	once	TRBJ2-7	CASSLEEGSSYEQYF	TGTGCCAGCAGTTTGGAGGAGGGGTCGTCCTACGAGCAGTACTTC
TRBV3-1/TRBV3-2	TRBD2	NA	TRBJ2-2	CASSQDLVGGGVNTGELFF	TGTGCCAGCAGCCAAGATCTAGTTGGCGGGGGGGTGAACACCGGGGAGCTGTTTTTT
TRBV5-6	NA	NA	TRBJ1-5	CASSSGQTYNQPQHF	TGTGCCAGCAGCTCAGGACAGACGTACAATCAGCCCCAGCATTTT
TRBV3-1/TRBV3-2	NA	NA	TRBJ1-6	CASSPQRQPKNSPLHF	TGTGCCAGCAGCCCTCAAAGACAGCCCAAAAATTCACCCCTCCACTTT